This T cell receptor beta chain was sequenced during a study of neurological immune-mediated disorders. Findings and limits, study-wide: The absence of any CDR3 amino acid sequence shared by expanded clones across subjects suggests that repertoires were private in all groups. Expansion of TCR clones was greatest in HTLV-1-associated myelopathy and smallest in multiple sclerosis, where it fell below that of healthy controls.

This CDR3 has 16 residues. V lost 3 bases and J lost 2; bases outside the gene matches: 7. Germline CDR1 DFQATT, CDR2 SNEGSKA (reference sequence). A total of 2 million PBMCs stored at -80 degrees C provided the unsorted libraries. Remarks on this clonotype: The antigen remains unidentified.

With 10-nucleotide random UMIs included, cDNA was synthesized by 5'RACE. TCRdb redid the calling of the 5' RACE reads with MiXCR, one entry per CDR3 protein. Among some 38,000 distinct CDR3 sequences, around 14% were seen once, and the ten largest hold 25% to 30%. The source material was PBMCs. The chain is built from TRBV20-1 and TRBJ1-4, with 9 positions matching TRBD1. The clonotype was recovered from a woman between 45 and 65 years old with HTLV-1-associated myelopathy (HAM/TSP). CDR3 residues: CSARARGTGTNEKLFF. The CDR3 nucleotides read TGCAGTGCTAGGGCCCGGGGGACAGGGACTAATGAAAAACTGTTTTTT.